This T cell receptor beta chain was recovered during a study of T cell repertoires in cytomegalovirus infection. Whole-study context: Recently identified HLA-C-restricted CMV epitopes were used, and well-studied HLA-B-restricted CMV epitopes were used as well.

One entry per CDR3 protein, called by TCRdb with MiXCR from the reads. The data hold 650,000 to 900,000 distinct CDR3 sequences, with just under 30% observed a single time. This clonotype was counted at least ten times. Its antigen is undetermined. The CDR3 is made up of 14 amino acids. The germline V gene has CDR1 SGHVS and CDR2 FQNEAQ. V gave up 1 base and J gave up 5 bases; unmatched junction bases: 4. The TCR was taken from a human donor in good health (CMV status not recorded). Some clones in this sample may be carry-over from other donors' samples. This chain connects TRBV7-8 to TRBJ1-2, with 7 bases lining up with TRBD1. Sequences were derived from cultured CD8+ T cells from PBMCs, sampled from culture after CMV antigen stimulation. The CDR3 DNA is TGTGCCAGCAGCTTAGGGACAGGCACATATGGCTACACCTTC. It encodes CASSLGTGTYGYTF.